This T cell receptor beta chain was found in a study of T cell changes during pregnancy in multiple sclerosis. CDR3 length: 15 residues. Trimming pared 5 bases from V and 2 bases from J, leaving 16 bases between. The germline V gene has CDR1 SEHNR and CDR2 FQNEAQ (reference sequence). Produced via immunoSEQ multiplex PCR; TCRdb's table is partial and in-frame only. Of under 80,000 clones listed, approximately 93% were seen once; the top ten hold roughly 1.4%. This TCR was recovered from a female donor with multiple sclerosis, enrolled in a pregnancy study. The gene calls are TRBV7-9 and TRBJ2-7; D is perhaps TRBD1 (6 bases). The starting material was peripheral blood, obtained in the second trimester of pregnancy. The DNA of the CDR3 is TGTGCCAGCAGCGGAAACAGGGTGCGCCCCTACGAGCAGTACTTC. Translated, it gives CASSGNRVRPYEQYF.